This entry lists 26 T cell receptor beta chains sequenced from one sample in a study of Tregs in tolerant kidney transplant recipients. Libraries were prepared by immunoSEQ multiplex PCR; TCRdb keeps only in-frame clonotypes and omits some of them. This table has around 230,000 clones, around 82% appearing once. The sample comprised CD4+ T cells from blood. These receptors were obtained from a human donor in good health.

J is TRBJ2-1 and V is TRBV15; D unresolved. The V end lost 5 bases, the J end lost 5 bases, and 16 bases lay between the germline ends. Germline lookup yields CDR1 LNHNV and CDR2 YYDKDF (reference sequence). CDR3 length: 15 residues. The CDR3 is CATSERLRDDNEQFF. In nucleotides, the CDR3 is TGTGCCACCAGCGAGAGGTTAAGGGATGACAATGAGCAGTTCTTC.

The J gene is TRBJ2-1, the V gene TRBV21-1; TRBD2, the table's D call, lacks a check against the DNA. TRBV21-1 represents a pseudogene. The CDR3 loop spans 18 amino acids. In nucleotides, the CDR3 is TGTGCCAGCAGACCTTTCAATTCGGGTCTAGCGGGGTACAATGAGCAGTTCTTC. This gives the protein CASRPFNSGLAGYNEQFF.

The chain carries TRBV15 and TRBJ2-7; the D gene is possibly TRBD2 (5 bases). Deletions cut 0 bases from V and 5 bases from J, with 11 bases between. CDR1 and CDR2 from the germline V gene are LNHNV and YYDKDF (reference sequence). This CDR3 spans 14 amino acids. In nucleotides, the CDR3 is TGTGCCACCAGCAGAGATAAAGACGGGGACGAGCAGTACTTC. Protein: CATSRDKDGDEQYF.

The CDR3 reads CASSRGGSGANVLTF. DNA for the CDR3: TGTGCCAGCAGCCGAGGGGGCTCTGGGGCCAACGTCCTGACTTTC. The chain uses TRBV7-9 and TRBJ2-6, with D possibly matching TRBD1 (6 bases). Germline CDR1 and CDR2: SEHNR and FQNEAQ (reference sequence). CDR3 length equals 15 residues. The V gene lost 5 bases and the J gene lost 0 bases, with 8 bases spanning the gap.

This clone was seen only a few times. The V call is TRBV19, the J call TRBJ2-7; 7 bases are shared with TRBD1. Unmatched junction bases numbered 5, after V lost 3 bases and J lost 3 bases. The germline gives CDR1 LNHDA, CDR2 SQIVND (reference sequence). The CDR3 contains 14 residues. The CDR3 protein is CASSMGQLYYEQYF. The CDR3 DNA is TGTGCCAGTAGTATGGGACAGCTCTACTACGAGCAGTACTTC.

With regard to this clone: One end of the junction varies from germline; a read error may be responsible. The chain combines TRBV7-7 with TRBJ2-2; 7 nucleotides align to TRBD2. Looked up from germline, CDR1 is SSHAT and CDR2 is FNYEAQ (reference sequence). The CDR3 sequence is 17 residues long. CDR3 DNA sequence: TGTGCTAGCAGCTTAGAGGGAGGGCAGTCGAACACCGGGGAGCTGTTTTTT. Its translation: CASSLEGGQSNTGELFF.

The chain carries TRBV2 and TRBJ2-3; a weak D match, TRBD1 (6 bases). The V end lost 4 bases, the J end lost 1 base, and 9 bases lay between the germline ends. The CDR3 has 14 amino acids. Germline V gene sequence: CDR1 SNHLY, CDR2 FYNNEI. Written as DNA, the CDR3 is TGTGCCAGCAGTGTGTCAGGGGGCACAGATACGCAGTATTTT. It translates to CASSVSGGTDTQYF.

This clone was seen a single time. This sequence joins TRBV9 and TRBJ1-1; D remains ambiguous. The CDR3 consists of 13 residues. Looked up from germline, CDR1 is SGDLS and CDR2 is YYNGEE. Trimming removed 4 bases from V and 11 bases from J, with 18 bases in between. The CDR3 here is CASSPNNFSRAFF. CDR3 nucleotides: TGTGCCAGCAGCCCCAATAACTTCTCAAGGGCTTTCTTT.

This clone was recorded a few times. The rearrangement joins TRBV5-1 to TRBJ2-7; D may be TRBD2 (5 bases). With 0 bases removed from V and 2 bases from J, the gap between germline ends came to 15 bases. This CDR3 spans 16 amino acids. Germline loops: CDR1 SGHRS, CDR2 YFSETQ. CDR3 DNA: TGCGCCAGCAGCTTGGATCCTAGCCCTACTACCTACGAGCAGTACTTC. This gives the protein CASSLDPSPTTYEQYF.

The chain carries TRBV6-5 and TRBJ2-1, with TRBD2 matching over 8 bases. The CDR3 spans 13 residues. Germline V gene sequence: CDR1 MNHEY, CDR2 SVGAGI. V shed 4 bases and J 8 bases; nucleotides not matched to a gene: 4. The chain's CDR3 is CASSSGLVDEQFF. The CDR3 DNA sequence: TGTGCCAGCAGTTCGGGACTAGTCGATGAGCAGTTCTTC.

This clone was picked up a small number of times. The V gene is TRBV14, the J gene TRBJ2-3; 7 bases fit TRBD2. CDR1 SGHDN and CDR2 FVKESK come from the germline V gene. The CDR3 runs 16 residues. The trim removed 0 bases at V and 5 bases at J, leaving 8 bases unmatched. DNA for the CDR3: TGTGCCAGCAGCCAAGACACACTAGCGTGGGGAGATACGCAGTATTTT. Encoded protein: CASSQDTLAWGDTQYF.

This clone was seen repeatedly, ten times or more. This chain connects TRBV6-5 to TRBJ2-7, with TRBD1 matching 9 bases. This CDR3 is built from 15 residues. CDR1 and CDR2 from the germline V gene are MNHEY and SVGAGI. Trimming removed 0 bases from V and 2 bases from J; junction bases left unmatched: 2. CDR3 bases: TGTGCCAGCAGTTACTCGGACAGGGGAACCTACGAGCAGTACTTC. This encodes CASSYSDRGTYEQYF.

This chain uses TRBV7-6 with TRBJ1-3; D not resolved. Germline assignment: CDR1 SGHVS and CDR2 FNYEAQ. Trimming shortened V by 3 bases and J by 4 bases, and 16 bases separated the two germline ends. This CDR3 has 16 amino acids. The CDR3: CASSFDPPGSGNTIYF. The CDR3 region has the DNA TGTGCCAGCAGCTTTGACCCACCCGGGAGCGGAAACACCATATATTTT.

This clone has just a few counts. The chain carries TRBV11-3 and TRBJ2-1, with 8 bases fitting TRBD2. With 6 bases clipped from V and 0 bases from J, the junction kept 4 bases outside the gene matches. The CDR3 runs to 15 residues. Germline V gene data show CDR1 as SGHNT and CDR2 as YENEEA. Here the CDR3 DNA reads TGTGCCAGCAGTCAAAGCGGGGGCTCCTACAATGAGCAGTTCTTC. Encoded protein: CASSQSGGSYNEQFF.

The rearrangement joins TRBV19 to TRBJ1-1; maybe TRBD1 (5 bases). V was clipped by 7 bases and J by 4 bases, with 19 bases between them. CDR3 length: 15 amino acids. Germline-derived CDR1 and CDR2 are LNHDA and SQIVND (reference sequence). The CDR3 nucleotides read TGTGCCAGTACCACCCCTCAGGGTAGGACCACTGAAGCTTTCTTT. Translated: CASTTPQGRTTEAFF.

This clone was seen a single time. The chain has TRBV28 and TRBJ1-2; 8 nucleotides match TRBD1. V was clipped by 3 bases and J by 4 bases; unmatched bases: 10. Germline assignment: CDR1 MDHEN and CDR2 SYDVKM. This CDR3 has 16 residues. The CDR3 sequence is CASSFPTGGSGYGYTF. The CDR3 DNA reads TGTGCCAGCAGTTTTCCCACAGGGGGGTCCGGCTATGGCTACACCTTC.

This sequence joins TRBV11-2 and TRBJ2-7; TRBD1 aligns across 9 bases. The germline gives CDR1 SGHAT, CDR2 FQNNGV. J gave up 6 bases and V 5 bases, and 11 bases lay outside the gene matches. This CDR3 has 15 residues. The CDR3 bases are TGTGCCAGCAGCCTGGTGGGACAGGGCCTTACCGAGCAGTACTTC. Its protein is CASSLVGQGLTEQYF.

The chain carries TRBV29-1 and TRBJ2-7; tentatively, D is TRBD1 (5 bases). From germline, CDR1 is SQVTM and CDR2 ANQGSEA. The CDR3 spans 12 residues. Trimming shortened V by 5 bases and J by 2 bases, and 10 bases separated the two germline ends. The CDR3: CSVMTTAYEQYF. In DNA form, the CDR3 reads TGCAGCGTTATGACGACAGCCTACGAGCAGTACTTC.

The CDR3 loop reads CATSRMRGASYEQYF. For the CDR3, the DNA is TGTGCCACCAGCAGAATGCGGGGGGCCTCCTACGAGCAGTACTTC. The genes are TRBV15 and TRBJ2-7, with TRBD2 matching 8 bases. In germline, CDR1 is LNHNV, CDR2 YYDKDF (reference sequence). Trimming cost V 2 bases and J 0 bases; bases outside gene matches: 3. The CDR3 runs 15 residues.

This clone was detected only once. This chain joins TRBV21-1 and TRBJ2-7; TRBD1 was called by the table and not checked on the DNA. TRBV21-1 is a listed pseudogene. The CDR3 loop spans 17 amino acids. In DNA form, the CDR3 reads TGTGCCAGCAGCAAAACAACGCCTCCCCAGGGGCCCTACGAGCAGTACTTC. This encodes CASSKTTPPQGPYEQYF.

This chain links TRBV20-1 with TRBJ2-7, with D possibly being TRBD2 (5 bases). The CDR3 spans 11 residues. The V gene's germline CDR1 is DFQATT and CDR2 SNEGSKA (reference sequence). V was pared by 7 bases and J by 0 bases, with 7 bases between. DNA for the CDR3: TGCAGTGGGGAGTACTCCTACGAGCAGTACTTC. This gives the protein CSGEYSYEQYF.

Here the CDR3 DNA reads TGTGCCAGCAGCGTAGAGGGGGACAGGACTTATCAGCCCCAGCATTTT. This codes for CASSVEGDRTYQPQHF. The V and J genes are TRBV9 and TRBJ1-5, with 8 positions matching TRBD1. V lost 0 bases and J lost 5; bases outside the gene matches: 7. Germline V gives CDR1 SGDLS, CDR2 YYNGEE. The CDR3 has 16 amino acids.

The V and J genes are TRBV5-7 and TRBJ1-1, with 7 bases lining up with TRBD1. TRBV5-7 is given ORF status, its function remaining uncertain. The CDR3 runs 14 residues. The ends lost 7 bases at V and 7 bases at J; junction bases unmatched: 13. The CDR3 loop reads CASFRDRVNYEAFF. The CDR3 DNA reads as TGTGCCAGCTTCCGAGACAGGGTAAATTATGAAGCTTTCTTT.

This chain links TRBV6-4 with TRBJ2-1; 13 bases map to TRBD2. Germline CDR1 MRHNA, CDR2 SNTAGT. Germline trimming cut 6 bases from V and 0 bases from J; bases unmatched to any gene: 8. CDR3 size: 18 residues. CDR3 coding DNA: TGTGCCAGCAGCCGGGAGACTAGCGGGGGGAGCTCCTACAATGAGCAGTTCTTC. This sequence encodes CASSRETSGGSSYNEQFF.

This CDR3 reads CASSSIAYEQYF. CDR3 coding DNA: TGTGCCAGCAGTTCGATTGCCTACGAGCAGTACTTC. The chain has TRBV6-5 and TRBJ2-7; D is unresolved. The CDR3 is 12 residues long. In germline, CDR1 is MNHEY, CDR2 SVGAGI. The V end lost 4 bases, the J end lost 2 bases, and 6 bases lay between the germline ends.

V is TRBV19 and J is TRBJ2-2; 10 bases align to TRBD1. V lost 5 bases, J lost 5 bases, and 5 bases stayed unmatched. The CDR3 is 15 amino acids. Germline lookup yields CDR1 LNHDA and CDR2 SQIVND (reference sequence). DNA of the CDR3: TGTGCCAGTAGTGCCCGGGACAGGGGAACCGGGGAGCTGTTTTTT. Amino acids: CASSARDRGTGELFF.